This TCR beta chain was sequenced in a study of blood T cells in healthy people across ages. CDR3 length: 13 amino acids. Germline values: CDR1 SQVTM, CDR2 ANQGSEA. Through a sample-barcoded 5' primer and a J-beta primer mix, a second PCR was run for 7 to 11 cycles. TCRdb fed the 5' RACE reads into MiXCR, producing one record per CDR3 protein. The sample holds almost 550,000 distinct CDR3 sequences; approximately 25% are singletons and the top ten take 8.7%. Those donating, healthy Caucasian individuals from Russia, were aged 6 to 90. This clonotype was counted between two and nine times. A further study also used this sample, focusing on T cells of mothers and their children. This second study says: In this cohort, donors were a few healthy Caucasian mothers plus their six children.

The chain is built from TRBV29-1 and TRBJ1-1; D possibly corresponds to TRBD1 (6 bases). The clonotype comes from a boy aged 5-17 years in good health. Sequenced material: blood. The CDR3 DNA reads TGCAGGGGAGGAGGGGGGGTAAACACTGAAGCTTTCTTT. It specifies CRGGGGVNTEAFF.